What follows are 3 T cell receptor beta chains derived from one specimen sequenced in a study of T cells after yellow fever vaccination. From the 5' RACE reads, TCRdb called clonotypes with MiXCR, one entry per CDR3 protein. The repertoire has under 55,000 distinct CDR3 sequences, 6.5% to 8% of them found once; the top ten carry 20% to 25%. The sequencing here drew on CD8+ T cells not binding an NS4B(214-222) dextramer, sorted from PBMCs, taken more than 35 days after the first yellow fever vaccination. The receptors come from a man in his late teens or twenties who received the YFV17D yellow fever vaccine.

This clonotype has ten or more counts. The J gene is TRBJ1-4, the V gene TRBV7-6, with 7 positions matching TRBD1. The CDR3 extends over 12 amino acids. V was clipped by 4 bases and J by 8 bases; unmatched bases: 1. In germline, CDR1 is SGHVS, CDR2 FNYEAQ. Here the CDR3 DNA reads TGTGCCAGCAGCTCGGGACAGGAAAAACTGTTTTTT. This gives the protein CASSSGQEKLFF.

This clonotype came up a few times. V usage is TRBV29-1 and J usage is TRBJ2-1; D assignment may be TRBD1 or TRBD2 (5 bases each). The V and J ends lost 7 bases and 8 bases respectively, with 18 bases between them. Germline CDR1 SQVTM, CDR2 ANQGSEA. This CDR3 comprises 13 residues. The CDR3 coding sequence is TGCAGCGCTGGGACGGGGTCTAGCTATGAGCAGTTCTTC. This sequence encodes CSAGTGSSYEQFF.

The gene calls are TRBV20-1 and TRBJ2-5; 8 nucleotides line up with TRBD2. CDR1 and CDR2 (germline): DFQATT, SNEGSKA (reference sequence). The CDR3 has 16 amino acids. Germline trimming cut 4 bases from V and 2 bases from J; bases unmatched to any gene: 12. The CDR3 region is CSAKIYSGGGQETQYF. The DNA for the CDR3 is TGCAGTGCTAAAATTTATTCGGGGGGGGGGCAAGAGACCCAGTACTTC.